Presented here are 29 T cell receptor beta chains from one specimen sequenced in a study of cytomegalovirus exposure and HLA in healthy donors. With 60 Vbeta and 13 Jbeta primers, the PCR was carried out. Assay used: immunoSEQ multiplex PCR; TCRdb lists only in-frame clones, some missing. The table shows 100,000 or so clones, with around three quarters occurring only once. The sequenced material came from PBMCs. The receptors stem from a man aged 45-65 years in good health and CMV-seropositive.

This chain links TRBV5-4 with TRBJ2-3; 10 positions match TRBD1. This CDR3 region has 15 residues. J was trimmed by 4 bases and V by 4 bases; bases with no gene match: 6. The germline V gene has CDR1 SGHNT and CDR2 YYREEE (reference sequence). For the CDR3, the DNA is TGTGCCAGCAGCGCACGGGACAGGGGACCAGATACGCAGTATTTT. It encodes CASSARDRGPDTQYF.

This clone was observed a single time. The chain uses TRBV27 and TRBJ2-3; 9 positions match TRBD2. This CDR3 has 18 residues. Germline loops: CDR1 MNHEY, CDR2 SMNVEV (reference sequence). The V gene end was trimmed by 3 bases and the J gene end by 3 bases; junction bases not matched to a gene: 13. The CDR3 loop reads CASSFRWVRGGQTDTQYF. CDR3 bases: TGTGCCAGCAGTTTCCGATGGGTGCGGGGGGGCCAAACAGATACGCAGTATTTT.

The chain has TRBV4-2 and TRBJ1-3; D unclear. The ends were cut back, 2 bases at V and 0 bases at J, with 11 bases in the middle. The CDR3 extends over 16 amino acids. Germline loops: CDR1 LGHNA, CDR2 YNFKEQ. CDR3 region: CASSQPNANSGNTIYF. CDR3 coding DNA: TGTGCCAGCAGCCAACCAAATGCTAACTCTGGAAACACCATATATTTT.

CDR3 residues: CASRESQGALSPLHF. DNA for the CDR3: TGTGCCAGCAGGGAATCACAGGGGGCGCTTTCACCCCTCCACTTT. The V call is TRBV6-1, the J call TRBJ1-6; 9 nucleotides agree with TRBD1. CDR1 MNHNS and CDR2 SASEGT come from the germline V gene. This CDR3 comprises 15 residues. Germline trimming cut 6 bases from V and 9 bases from J; bases unmatched to any gene: 9.

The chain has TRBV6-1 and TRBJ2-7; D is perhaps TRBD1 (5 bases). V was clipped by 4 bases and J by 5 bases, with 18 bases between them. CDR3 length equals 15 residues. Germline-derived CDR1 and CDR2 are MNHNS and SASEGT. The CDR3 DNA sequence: TGTGCCAGCAGTGCCAGGGCTCCTCGGCCCGACGAGCAGTACTTC. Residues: CASSARAPRPDEQYF.

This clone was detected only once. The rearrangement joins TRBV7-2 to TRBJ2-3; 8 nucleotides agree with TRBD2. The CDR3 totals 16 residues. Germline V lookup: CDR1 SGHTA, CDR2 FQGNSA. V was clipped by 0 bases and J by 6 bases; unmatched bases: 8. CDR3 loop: CASSLAPGGPWDTQYF. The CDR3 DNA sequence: TGTGCCAGCAGCTTAGCGCCGGGGGGGCCGTGGGATACGCAGTATTTT.

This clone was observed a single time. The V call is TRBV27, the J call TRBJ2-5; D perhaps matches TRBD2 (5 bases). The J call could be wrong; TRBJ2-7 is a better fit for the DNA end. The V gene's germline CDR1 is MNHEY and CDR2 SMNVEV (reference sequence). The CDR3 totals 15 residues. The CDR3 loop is CASSLGLGVSYEQYF. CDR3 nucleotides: TGTGCCAGCAGTTTGGGCCTGGGAGTATCCTACGAGCAGTACTTC.

The CDR3 nucleotides read TGCGCCAGCAGCTCACAGGGCCCTGGAAACACCATATATTTT. Amino acids: CASSSQGPGNTIYF. The rearrangement uses TRBV5-1 and TRBJ1-3, with a tentative D call TRBD1 (6 bases). CDR3 size: 14 residues. CDR1 is SGHRS and CDR2 is YFSETQ in the germline V gene. Trimming shortened V by 3 bases and J by 2 bases, and 9 bases separated the two germline ends.

The CDR3 region is CASTTSDPTDTQYF. The CDR3 DNA reads as TGCGCCAGCACCACTAGCGATCCCACAGATACGCAGTATTTT. The J gene is TRBJ2-3, the V gene TRBV5-1; TRBD2 matches 7 bases. Germline CDR1 is SGHRS and CDR2 is YFSETQ. The V and J ends lost 6 bases and 2 bases, in that order; junction bases with no gene match: 6. CDR3 length equals 14 residues.

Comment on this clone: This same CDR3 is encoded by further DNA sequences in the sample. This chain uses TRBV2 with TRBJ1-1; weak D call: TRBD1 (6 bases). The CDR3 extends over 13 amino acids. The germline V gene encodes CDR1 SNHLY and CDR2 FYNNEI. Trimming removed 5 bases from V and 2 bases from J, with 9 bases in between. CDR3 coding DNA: TGTGCCAGCAGTTTGACAGGCAACACTGAAGCTTTCTTT. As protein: CASSLTGNTEAFF.

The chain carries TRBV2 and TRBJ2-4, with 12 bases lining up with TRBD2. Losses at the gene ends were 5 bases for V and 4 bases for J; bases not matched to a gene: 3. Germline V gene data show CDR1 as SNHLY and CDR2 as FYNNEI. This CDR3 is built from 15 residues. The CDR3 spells CASSPGLAGKNIQYF. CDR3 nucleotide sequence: TGTGCCAGCAGTCCAGGACTAGCGGGAAAAAACATTCAGTACTTC.

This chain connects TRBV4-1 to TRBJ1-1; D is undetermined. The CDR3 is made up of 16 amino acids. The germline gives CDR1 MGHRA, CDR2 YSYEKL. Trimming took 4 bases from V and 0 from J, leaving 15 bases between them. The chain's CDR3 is CASSPPFRGVNTEAFF. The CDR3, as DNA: TGCGCCAGCAGCCCCCCCTTTCGGGGTGTGAACACTGAAGCTTTCTTT.

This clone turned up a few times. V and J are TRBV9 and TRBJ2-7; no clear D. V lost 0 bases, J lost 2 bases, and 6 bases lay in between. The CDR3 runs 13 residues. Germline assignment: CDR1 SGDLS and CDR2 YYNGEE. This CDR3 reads CASSVGPPYEQYF. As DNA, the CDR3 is TGTGCCAGCAGCGTAGGGCCCCCCTACGAGCAGTACTTC.

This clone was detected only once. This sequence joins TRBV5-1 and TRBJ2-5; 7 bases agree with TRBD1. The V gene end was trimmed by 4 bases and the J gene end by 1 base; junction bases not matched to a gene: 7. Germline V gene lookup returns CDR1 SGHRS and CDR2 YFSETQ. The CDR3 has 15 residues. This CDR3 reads CASSLGTEAQETQYF. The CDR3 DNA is TGCGCCAGCAGCCTTGGGACAGAAGCCCAAGAGACCCAGTACTTC.

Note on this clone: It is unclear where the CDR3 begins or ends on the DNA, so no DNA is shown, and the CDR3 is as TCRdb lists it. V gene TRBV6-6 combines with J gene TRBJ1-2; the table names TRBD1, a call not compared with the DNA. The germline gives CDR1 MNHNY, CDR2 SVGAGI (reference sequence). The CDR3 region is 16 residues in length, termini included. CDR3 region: CASSSSTGNINYGYTF.

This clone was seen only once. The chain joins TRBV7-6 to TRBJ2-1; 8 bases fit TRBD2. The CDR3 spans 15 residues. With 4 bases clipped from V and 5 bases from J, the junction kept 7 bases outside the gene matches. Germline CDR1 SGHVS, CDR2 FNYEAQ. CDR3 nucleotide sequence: TGTGCCAGCAGCTCCCGGGGGGGCCACAACAATGAGCAGTTCTTC. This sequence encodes CASSSRGGHNNEQFF.

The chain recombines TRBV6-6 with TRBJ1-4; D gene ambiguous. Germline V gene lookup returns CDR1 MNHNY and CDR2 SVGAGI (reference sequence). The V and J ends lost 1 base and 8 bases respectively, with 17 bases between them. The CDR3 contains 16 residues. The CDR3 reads CASSYYLGQAGEKLFF. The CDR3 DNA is TGTGCCAGCAGTTACTATTTAGGGCAGGCGGGGGAAAAACTGTTTTTT.

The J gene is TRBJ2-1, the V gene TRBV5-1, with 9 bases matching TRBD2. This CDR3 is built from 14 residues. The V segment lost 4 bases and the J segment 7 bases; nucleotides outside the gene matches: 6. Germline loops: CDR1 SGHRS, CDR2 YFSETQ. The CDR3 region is CASSQGGLANEQFF. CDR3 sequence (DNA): TGCGCCAGCAGCCAGGGGGGACTAGCAAATGAGCAGTTCTTC.

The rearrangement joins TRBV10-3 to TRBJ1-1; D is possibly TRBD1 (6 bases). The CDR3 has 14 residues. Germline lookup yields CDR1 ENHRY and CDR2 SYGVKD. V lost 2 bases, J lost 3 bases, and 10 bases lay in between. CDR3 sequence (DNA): TGTGCCATCAGTGAGCAACAGGGAGACACTGAAGCTTTCTTT. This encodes CAISEQQGDTEAFF.

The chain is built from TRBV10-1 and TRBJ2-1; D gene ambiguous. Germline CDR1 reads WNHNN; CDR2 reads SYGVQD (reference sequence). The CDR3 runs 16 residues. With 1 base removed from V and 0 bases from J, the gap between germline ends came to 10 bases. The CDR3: CASSELGFSSYNEQFF. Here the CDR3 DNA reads TGCGCCAGCAGTGAGTTGGGCTTTAGCTCCTACAATGAGCAGTTCTTC.

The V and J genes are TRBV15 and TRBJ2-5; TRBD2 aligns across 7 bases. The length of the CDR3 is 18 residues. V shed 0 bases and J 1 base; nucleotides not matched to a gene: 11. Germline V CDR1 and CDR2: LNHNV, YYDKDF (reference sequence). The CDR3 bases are TGTGCCACCAGCAGAGATATTAGCCGGGGGGACCTCCAAGAGACCCAGTACTTC. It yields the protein CATSRDISRGDLQETQYF.

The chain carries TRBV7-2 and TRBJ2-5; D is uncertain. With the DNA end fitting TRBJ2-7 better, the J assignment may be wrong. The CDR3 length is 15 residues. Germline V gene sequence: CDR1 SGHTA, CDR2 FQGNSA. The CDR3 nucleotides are TGTGCCAGCAGCCCCCCGCTGGCGGCGGACTACGAGCAGTACTTC. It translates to CASSPPLAADYEQYF.

DNA of the CDR3: TGCAGCGTTTCTCCTAGCGGGGGGGCGCCGGGAGAGACCCAGTACTTC. This sequence encodes CSVSPSGGAPGETQYF. This chain joins TRBV29-1 and TRBJ2-5; 12 bases are a match to TRBD2. The CDR3 runs 16 residues. The V and J ends lost 5 bases and 4 bases, in that order; junction bases with no gene match: 11. Germline values: CDR1 SQVTM, CDR2 ANQGSEA.

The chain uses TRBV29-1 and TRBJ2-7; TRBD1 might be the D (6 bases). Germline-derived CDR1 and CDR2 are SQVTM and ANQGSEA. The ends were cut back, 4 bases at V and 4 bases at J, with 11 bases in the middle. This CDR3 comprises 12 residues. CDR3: CSVAGENYEQYF. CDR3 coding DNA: TGCAGCGTTGCAGGGGAAAATTACGAGCAGTACTTC.

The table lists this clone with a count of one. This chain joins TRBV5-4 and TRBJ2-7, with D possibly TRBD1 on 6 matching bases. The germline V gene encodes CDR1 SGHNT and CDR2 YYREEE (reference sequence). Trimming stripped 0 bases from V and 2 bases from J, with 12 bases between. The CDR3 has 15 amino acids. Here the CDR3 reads CASSLATGSPYEQYF. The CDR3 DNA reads TGTGCCAGCAGCTTGGCTACAGGGTCCCCCTACGAGCAGTACTTC.

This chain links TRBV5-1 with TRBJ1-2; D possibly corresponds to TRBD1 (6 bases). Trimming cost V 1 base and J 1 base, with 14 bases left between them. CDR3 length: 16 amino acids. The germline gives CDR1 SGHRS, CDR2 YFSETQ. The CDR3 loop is CASSLLPDSSNYGYTF. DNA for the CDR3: TGCGCCAGCAGCTTGCTCCCGGACAGCAGTAACTATGGCTACACCTTC.

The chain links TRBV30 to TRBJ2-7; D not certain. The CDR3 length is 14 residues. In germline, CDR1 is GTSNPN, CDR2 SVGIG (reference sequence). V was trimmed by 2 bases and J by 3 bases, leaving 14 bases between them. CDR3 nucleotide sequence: TGTGCCTGGAGTCCTGGGCCCGCCGGCTACGAGCAGTACTTC. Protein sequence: CAWSPGPAGYEQYF.

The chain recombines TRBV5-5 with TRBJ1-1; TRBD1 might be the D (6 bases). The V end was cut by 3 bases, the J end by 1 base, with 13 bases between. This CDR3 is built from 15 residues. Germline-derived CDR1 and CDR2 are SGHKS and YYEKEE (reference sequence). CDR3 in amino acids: CASSYLWTANTEAFF. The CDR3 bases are TGTGCCAGCAGCTACCTCTGGACAGCGAACACTGAAGCTTTCTTT.

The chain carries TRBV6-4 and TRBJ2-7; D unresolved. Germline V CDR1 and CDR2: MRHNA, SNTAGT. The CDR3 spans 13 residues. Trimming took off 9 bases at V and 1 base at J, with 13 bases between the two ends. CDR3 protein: CARSRLKSYEQYF. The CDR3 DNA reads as TGTGCCAGATCGCGACTTAAATCCTACGAGCAGTACTTC.